A single count supports the clone carrying this TCR beta chain. Its antigen is unknown. This specimen comes from a study of blood T cells in healthy people across ages. Findings of the study overall: Diversity estimated from one million T cells was considered an underestimate. Whereas aged donors had fewer naive CD4+ cells, long-lived donors had more of them and higher diversity.

V was pared by 3 bases and J by 9 bases, with 15 bases between. CDR3 size: 13 residues. Per germline, CDR1 DFQATT and CDR2 SNEGSKA (reference sequence). The second PCR ran roughly 6 to 11 cycles with a sample-barcoded 5' primer and J-beta primers. TCRdb reprocessed the 5' RACE reads with MiXCR, giving one entry per CDR3 protein. This table has approximately 1.5 million distinct CDR3 sequences, about 31% appearing once. The specimen sequenced was blood. The TCR sequence derives from a woman in her 30s in good health. This chain uses TRBV20-1 with TRBJ2-1, with unresolved D. This CDR3 is CSASLVLHGEQFF. In nucleotides, the CDR3 is TGCAGTGCTAGTCTAGTGCTTCATGGTGAGCAGTTCTTC.